This entry is about one T cell receptor (beta chain). This clonotype was recorded many times. Its antigen specificity is not known. No much larger clone exists at a distance of one base, and base qualities are not known. The TCR beta CDR3 regions were amplified from RNA transcripts. The first round of RT-PCR for the TCR CDR3 was performed with the HTBI primer set and the Qiagen OneStep RT-PCR kit. A second multiplex PCR round built the libraries, followed by size selection and purification. The libraries were sequenced on an Illumina HiSeq2000 using paired-end 100 bp reads. Per the original workflow: SOAPnuke was used to process the raw data, throwing out any read that contained adapters or uncalled bases, had a mean Phred below 15, or lacked an exact constant-primer or identifier match. COPE v1.2.5 was used to merge the high-quality paired reads, and each unique nucleotide sequence was defined as a clonotype. Clonotypes were aligned to IMGT TRBV, TRBD and TRBJ reference segments using MiTCR v1.1. The analysis was restricted to V-J combinations with a frequency above 0.0001, which together covered 99.2% of the repertoires. The TCS score was defined as the ratio of F50 (clonal expansion) to E x V (chaos), calculated using BLOSUM62-based TCRdist between CDR3 peptides within each V-J. Welch's t-statistics and random forest reduced just over 500 V-J features to fewer than 15, which were used in a naive Bayes classifier (R e1071). TCRdb itself trimmed the public reads at Q25 with fastp, ran MiXCR and retained productive beta chains. Identical CDR3 proteins give one entry, which carries the most common genes and DNA. In this record, the V and J calls reflect TCRdb's handling and not the investigators' own analysis. Recorded for this sample are 550,000 to 650,000 distinct CDR3 sequences; around 14% of them occurred a single time. The top ten constitute around 5.4% of the sample.

The data derive from a study of T cells in Graves' hyperthyroidism and ophthalmopathy (dated by TCRdb to the late 2010s). At the level of the whole study: Peripheral blood samples were taken at the time of initial diagnosis, prior to any treatment. The study also compared thyroid tissue and blood T-cell repertoires from about six Graves' hyperthyroidism patients. A discovery cohort of about a hundred patients, 43 with Graves' ophthalmopathy and more than 55 with stable Graves' hyperthyroidism, was used to find distinguishing TCR V-J signatures. Whether ophthalmopathy could be predicted prospectively was tested in an independent validation cohort made up of 18 hyperthyroidism patients plus 17 patients who later progressed to ophthalmopathy. After sampling, hyperthyroidism patients received methimazole starting at 30 mg daily, and ophthalmopathy patients received high-dose intravenous methylprednisolone. The paper reports TCR Vbeta CDR3 sequencing of over 120 peripheral blood samples: around 41 ophthalmopathy, under 80 hyperthyroidism and 17 progressor patients. For training and testing, the 95 to 100 patients in the discovery cohort were randomly divided in a 7:3 ratio.

The CDR3 goes from the cysteine to the phenylalanine over 13 residues. The read is trimmed to its CDR3 DNA, 39 bases read in frame from base 1. Trimming accounts for 6 bases at V and 3 bases at J, while the number of junction bases matched to no gene is 1. CDR1 LNHDA and CDR2 SQIVND were looked up in the germline V gene (reference sequence). Results and caveats for the whole study, not just this receptor: Blood samples also contained most of the expanded thyroid clonotypes (frequency above 0.001), which suggests that blood repertoires may reflect thyroid immune responses. In validation, progression to ophthalmopathy was predicted by the model with more than 65% sensitivity and 72% to 85% specificity, a median of 6.5 months before onset. Ophthalmopathy was separated from stable hyperthyroidism by a 13 V-J signature model, with 87.88% sensitivity and about 81% specificity obtained in cross-validation and 80%/75% obtained in testing. Sample size was not statistically predetermined, and investigators were not blinded to group allocation.

Hyperthyroidism patients were newly diagnosed, had a disease duration of under 2 months, and were aged 18 to 65 years. Any patient with an uncontrolled infection, another autoimmune disease, pregnancy or lactation was excluded. Diagnoses were established on the basis of clinical symptoms, serum thyroxine and TRAb, thyroid ultrasound, and orbital computed tomography. For progressor patients, blood was drawn at the first diagnosis of hyperthyroidism, before any ophthalmopathy symptoms had appeared. PBMCs were isolated from about 10 ml of fresh peripheral blood by Ficoll-Paque density gradient centrifugation. Progressor patients were defined as those initially diagnosed with Graves' hyperthyroidism in whom ophthalmopathy developed during follow-up. Total RNA was extracted using Trizol reagent, and RNA quality was assessed on an Agilent 2100 Bioanalyzer.

Specimen: blood. The chain is encoded by TRBV19 joined to TRBJ2-7, and 11 bases in between align with TRBD2. The TCR sequence derives from a woman younger than 45 with Graves' hyperthyroidism that later progressed to Graves' ophthalmopathy. The CDR3 here reads CASRGLADYEQYF. The DNA sequence is given as TGTGCCAGTAGGGGACTAGCGGACTACGAGCAGTACTTC.